This T cell receptor beta chain was identified during a study of control samples from healthy donors and cancer patients. V lost 5 bases to trimming and J lost 7 bases; unmatched junction nucleotides: 10. Germline V gene lookup returns CDR1 SGHTA and CDR2 FQGNSA. The CDR3 runs 15 residues. TCRdb keeps only in-frame clones here, not all; method: immunoSEQ multiplex PCR. Of fewer than 200,000 clones detected, around 90% appear once; the ten largest clones hold 1.4%. The chain employs TRBV7-2 and TRBJ2-7, with TRBD2 matching 11 bases. Material for sequencing was blood. This TCR derives from a man aged 25 to 45 in good health. DNA of the CDR3: TGTGCCAGCAGCCCCAGTCTAGCGGGGGGAGGTGAGCAGTACTTC. It is translated as CASSPSLAGGGEQYF.